Sequencing of this TCR beta chain was carried out in a study of human CD8 memory T cell subsets (TCRdb year 2020). For context, the study as a whole: TCRbeta repertoires of stem-like (TSTEM), progenitor exhausted-like (TPEX) and effector memory CD8+ T cell subsets were compared to assess their clonal relationships. Several donors each provided TSTEM, TPEX and effector memory subsets, from which TCRbeta repertoires were obtained. Results and caveats for the whole study, not just this receptor: Only TCRbeta chains were sequenced, and repertoire comparisons were based on a handful of donors, with testing performed by paired t-tests and Bonferroni correction. Normalized Shannon-Wiener diversity was similarly high in the TSTEM and TPEX subsets, while the effector memory subsets were comparatively less diverse. The stem-like TSTEM and TPEX subsets each shared clonotypes with effector memory cells, but the TSTEM and TPEX repertoires had minimal overlap with each other, suggesting distinct antigen spectra. Greater repertoire diversity in TSTEM than in TPEX subsets was suggested by Chao1 estimates, potentially reflecting a broader range of specificities.

Peripheral blood mononuclear cells were isolated from healthy donor buffy coats by density gradient separation. Negative magnetic separation using EasySep or MojoSort CD8+ T cell isolation kits was how the study enriched total CD8+ T cells. For each subset, total RNA was extracted using an RNeasy Mini Kit from duplicate vials of 150,000 sorted CD8+ T cells. PBMCs were used either fresh or after cryopreservation in fetal bovine serum containing around 10% DMSO. Fluorescence-activated cell sorting on a FACSAria III was used to sort CD8+ T cell subsets to purity. A Human TCR Profiling Kit was used to prepare UMI-labeled 5' RACE TCRbeta libraries. Every TCRbeta library was prepared in parallel, with the same number of PCR cycles used for all of the libraries. In the paper's pipeline: The number of functional CDR3beta clonotypes in each TCRbeta library ranged from about 2,700 to 18,000. UMI extraction and consensus assembly used MIGEC 1.2.9, requiring at least three reads per UMI. In-frame CDR3beta repertoires were extracted with MiXCR 3.0.3. Each sample was downsampled to 42,000 randomly selected UMIs before diversity metrics were computed in VDJtools 1.2.1. For each sample pair, the repertoire overlap metrics D, R and F2 were calculated in VDJtools using the top 3,000 clones. TCRdb reprocessed the public reads and reports one entry per CDR3 protein sequence, without DNA. These V and J calls originate from TCRdb's pipeline instead of the authors' own analysis. This sample's clone table shows about 10,000 distinct CDR3 sequences. The ten largest clones add up to around 20% of the sample.

Remarks on this clonotype: Its antigen is not yet known.

Reading from cysteine to phenylalanine, the CDR3 counts 15 amino acids. The nucleotide record is missing. The germline V gene provides CDR1 MDHEN and CDR2 SYDVKM. The sample was CD8+ T cells from PBMCs. The sequence was collected from a human donor in good health. The V gene is TRBV28 and the J gene is TRBJ1-2; as DNA is missing, the TRBD1 call by TCRdb cannot be tested. The CDR3 is CASSISPGGGYGYTF.